The rows below give T cell receptor beta chains drawn from one sample of a study of blood T cells in healthy people across ages. One entry per CDR3 protein, called by TCRdb with MiXCR from the 5' RACE reads. The table shows 650,000 to 800,000 distinct CDR3 sequences, with under 45% occurring only once. Specimen: blood. These receptors were obtained from a man aged 55 to 70 in good health. Both conserved end residues are part of each CDR3. Fields, in order: clone size, D gene, V gene, J gene, CDR3 protein, CDR3 DNA. D genes are given only for firm matches. Clone size appears in some rows only: once, few, many, or a class for an expanded clone.

>NA|TRBD2|TRBV7-9|TRBJ2-5
CASSAPGLGRETQYF
TGTGCCAGCAGCGCACCGGGACTAGGACGAGAGACCCAGTACTTC
>few|NA|TRBV6-2/TRBV6-3|TRBJ2-3
CASSYELGGADTQYF
TGTGCCAGCAGTTACGAGCTGGGGGGCGCAGATACGCAGTATTTT
>NA|TRBD1|TRBV20-1|TRBJ2-7
CSARDGQGHYEQYF
TGCAGTGCTAGAGACGGACAGGGTCACTACGAGCAGTACTTC
>NA|NA|TRBV5-6|TRBJ1-2
CASSDRRRGRDYGYTF
TGTGCCAGCAGCGACCGGAGGCGGGGGCGCGACTATGGCTACACCTTC
>NA|NA|TRBV12-3/TRBV12-4|TRBJ2-5
CASSTKGTQYF
TGTGCCAGCAGCACGAAGGGGACCCAGTACTTC
>few|TRBD2|TRBV7-2|TRBJ2-1
CASSPRGGFGEQFF
TGTGCCAGCAGCCCACGGGGGGGCTTTGGGGAGCAGTTCTTC
>few|NA|TRBV4-3|TRBJ2-6
CASSQESGSLSVLTF
TGCGCCAGCAGCCAAGAAAGTGGTTCATTAAGCGTCCTGACTTTC
>NA|NA|TRBV7-2|TRBJ2-5
CASSFSSRGTEPQETQYF
TGTGCCAGCAGCTTTAGTAGTCGCGGGACAGAGCCCCAAGAGACCCAGTACTTC
>NA|NA|TRBV6-2/TRBV6-3|TRBJ2-7
CASSYSGFSYEQYF
TGTGCCAGCAGTTACTCGGGGTTCTCCTACGAGCAGTACTTC
>NA|NA|TRBV7-2|TRBJ2-5
CASSFATWKETQYF
TGTGCCAGCAGCTTCGCTACGTGGAAAGAGACCCAGTACTTC
>NA|TRBD2|TRBV7-2|TRBJ2-3
CASSSSTAGGTDTQYF
TGTGCCAGCAGCTCGTCAACAGCGGGGGGCACAGATACGCAGTATTTT
>many|TRBD1|TRBV11-2|TRBJ1-2
CASSPGQGNYGYTF
TGCGCCAGCAGCCCCGGACAGGGAAACTATGGCTACACCTTC
>many|NA|TRBV4-3|TRBJ2-5
CASSQGPGTSVQETQYF
TGCGCCAGCAGCCAAGGTCCCGGGACGTCTGTGCAAGAGACCCAGTACTTC
>few|TRBD2|TRBV4-1|TRBJ2-2
CASSLREAGGTGELFF
TGCGCCAGCAGCCTCAGAGAGGCGGGGGGCACCGGGGAGCTGTTTTTT
>few|TRBD2|TRBV9|TRBJ2-3
CASSVGASGVTDTQYF
TGTGCCAGCAGCGTAGGAGCTAGCGGGGTCACAGATACGCAGTATTTT
>few|NA|TRBV7-2|TRBJ1-2
CASSHDRVYGYTF
TGTGCCAGCAGCCATGACAGAGTTTATGGCTACACCTTC
>NA|NA|TRBV6-1|TRBJ1-1
CASSAATANTEAFF
TGTGCCAGCAGTGCGGCAACGGCTAACACTGAAGCTTTCTTT
>NA|NA|TRBV20-1|TRBJ2-5
CSAPGPQGMETQYF
TGCAGTGCCCCGGGACCACAGGGTATGGAGACCCAGTACTTC
>few|NA|TRBV4-1|TRBJ1-5
CASSPPLAGQPQHF
TGCGCCAGCAGCCCCCCCCTTGCCGGGCAGCCCCAGCATTTT
>NA|NA|TRBV2|TRBJ2-2
CASFGTTNTGELFF
TGTGCCAGCTTCGGGACAACGAACACCGGGGAGCTGTTTTTT
>NA|NA|TRBV28|TRBJ2-7
CASSYDGGRRYNEQYF
TGTGCCAGCAGTTACGATGGGGGGCGAAGGTACAATGAGCAGTACTTC
>NA|TRBD2|TRBV7-9|TRBJ2-7
CASSFSGRAYEQYF
TGTGCCAGCAGTTTTAGCGGGCGGGCCTACGAGCAGTACTTC
>once|TRBD2|TRBV6-6|TRBJ2-5
CASRSTHWTSGEETQYF
TGTGCCAGCAGATCCACCCATTGGACTAGCGGGGAGGAGACCCAGTACTTC
>NA|TRBD2|TRBV7-2|TRBJ2-7
CASSLALLGGDSYEQYF
TGTGCCAGCAGCTTAGCCTTGCTGGGGGGGGACTCCTACGAGCAGTACTTC
>NA|NA|TRBV21-1|TRBJ2-5
CASSNRGAPETQYF
TGTGCCAGCAGCAATCGGGGTGCCCCAGAGACCCAGTACTTC
>few|NA|TRBV28|TRBJ2-4
CASSLIRLGKNIQYF
TGTGCCAGCAGTTTAATCCGGTTGGGCAAAAACATTCAGTACTTC
>few|NA|TRBV29-1|TRBJ2-5
CSVPYSGREYF
TGCAGCGTTCCGTATTCGGGGCGGGAGTACTTC
>NA|NA|TRBV20-1|TRBJ2-7
CSARQKGDEQYF
TGCAGTGCTAGGCAAAAGGGAGACGAGCAGTACTTC
>NA|NA|TRBV4-3|TRBJ1-2
CASSQDAQGYYGYTF
TGCGCCAGCAGCCAAGACGCACAGGGTTACTATGGCTACACCTTC
>once|NA|TRBV7-2|TRBJ1-2
CASSLDRRTDGYTF
TGTGCCAGCAGCTTAGACAGGCGGACTGATGGCTACACCTTC
>NA|TRBD2|TRBV24-1|TRBJ2-5
CATSDPGRASGGNQETQYF
TGTGCCACCAGTGACCCCGGCCGGGCTAGCGGGGGAAACCAAGAGACCCAGTACTTC
>NA|NA|TRBV4-1|TRBJ2-3
CASSNSRQASTDTQYF
TGCGCCAGCAGCAACTCGAGACAGGCAAGCACAGATACGCAGTATTTT